This T cell receptor (beta chain) was sequenced in a study of cytomegalovirus exposure and HLA in healthy donors. Turning to the study itself: Caucasian-associated ancestry cluster membership applied to around 80% of under 450 genotyped donors. Study-wide findings and caveats: In a later analysis, parvovirus B19, influenza, CMV and Epstein-Barr virus appeared linked to several top co-occurrence clusters. Within the data, a cluster of highly shared sequence variants was likely a sequencing artifact. In vitro confirmation showed a few CMV-associated chains to be CMV antigen specific.

The PCR ran on 60 Vbeta and 13 Jbeta primers. Profiling relied on immunoSEQ multiplex PCR, and the TCRdb table lists in-frame clones only, not all of them. The table has around 97,000 clones, 65% to 80% seen once. As to this clone: No antigen is known for it.

This receptor was taken from a woman between 18 and 29 years old in good health and CMV-seropositive. Sequencing used PBMCs.

The CDR3, as DNA: TGTGCCAGCAGTCGGGGGTGGGGCACGACCTACGAGCAGTACTTC. Its protein product is CASSRGWGTTYEQYF. The chain uses TRBV6-5 and TRBJ2-7; a possible D gene is TRBD2 (6 bases). Trimming pared 5 bases from V and 2 bases from J, leaving 16 bases between. CDR3 length: 15 residues. Germline V gene data show CDR1 as MNHEY and CDR2 as SVGAGI.